What follows describes a single T cell receptor beta chain. Its antigen is not known. The PCR ran on 60 Vbeta and 13 Jbeta primers. Only in-frame clones appear in the TCRdb table, and some are missing; sequencing was by immunoSEQ multiplex PCR. The data hold roughly 110,000 clones, with roughly 80% observed a single time. These data originate in a study of cytomegalovirus exposure and HLA in healthy donors. Findings and caveats of the study: Cytomegalovirus association was listed for 164 TCR beta chains. HLA alleles showed associations with 15,000 to 20,000 TCR beta sequences in a later analysis, at a 0.05 false discovery rate. TCR beta sequences reportedly predicted most subjects' HLA-A and HLA-B alleles accurately.

This clonotype originated in a young man in good health and CMV-seronegative. The sequencing sample was made of PBMCs.

CDR3 loop: CASRAGQVMMPQHF. The DNA of the CDR3 is TGCGCCAGCAGGGCGGGACAGGTAATGATGCCCCAGCATTTT. The J gene is TRBJ1-5, the V gene TRBV10-2; 8 positions agree with TRBD1. V was pared by 6 bases and J by 9 bases, with 10 bases of the junction left unmatched. The CDR3 extends over 14 amino acids. The V gene's germline CDR1 is WSHSY and CDR2 SAAADI.